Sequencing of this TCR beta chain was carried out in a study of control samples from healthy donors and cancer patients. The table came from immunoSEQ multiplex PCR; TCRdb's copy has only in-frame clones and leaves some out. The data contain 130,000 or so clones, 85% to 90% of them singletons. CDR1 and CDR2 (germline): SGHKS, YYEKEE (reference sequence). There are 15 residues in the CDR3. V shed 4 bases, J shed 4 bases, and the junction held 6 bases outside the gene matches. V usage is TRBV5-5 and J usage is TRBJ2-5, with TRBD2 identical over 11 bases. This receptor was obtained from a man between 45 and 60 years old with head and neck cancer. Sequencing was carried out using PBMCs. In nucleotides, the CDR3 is TGTGCCAGCAGCCCTAGCGGGGGGACAGGAGAGACCCAGTACTTC. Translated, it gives CASSPSGGTGETQYF.